This TCR beta chain was retrieved from a study of cytomegalovirus exposure and HLA in healthy donors. Study-wide results and caveats: As a later analysis showed, a missense DCLRE1C variant was linked to trimming of TCR beta V- and J-genes. In an earlier analysis, about 87% or about 30%: the productive usage of most TCR beta V segments. The listing of fewer than 200 TCR beta chains classed them as cytomegalovirus-associated.

CDR1 SGHVS and CDR2 FQNEAQ come from the germline V gene. Trimming shortened V by 0 bases and J by 7 bases, and 13 bases separated the two germline ends. This CDR3 is 14 amino acids long. Points on this clone: What it binds is unknown.

These donors counted as nominally healthy when sampled, but unrecorded immune exposures were likely. The PCR employed 60 Vbeta primers together with 13 Jbeta primers. TCRdb's table, derived via immunoSEQ multiplex PCR, lists solely in-frame clones and lacks some. The sample contains approximately 150,000 clones, 80% to 85% of which appear only once. V is TRBV7-8 and J is TRBJ2-7; D perhaps matches TRBD2 (6 bases). The receptor was isolated from a male donor in good health and CMV-seronegative. Material: PBMCs. The CDR3 nucleotides are TGTGCCAGCAGCTTAGCGTGGGGGGATCGAGAGCAGTACTTC. Protein product: CASSLAWGDREQYF.